This record concerns one T cell receptor beta chain sequence. Its specificity is unknown. The data derive from a study of post-analysis software for immune sequencing data. General study results and limits: Among multiple sclerosis patients, normalized Chao1 diversity was significantly below that of controls. Strong same-batch co-clustering of samples appeared with F measure clustering. The study found TRBV5-6, TRBV5-1 and TRBV20-1 among roughly 5 TRBV segments more frequent in patients than controls.

Tagging with unique molecular identifiers was a feature of the TCR beta cDNA libraries. The source material, 1 to 10 million T cells, gave rise to roughly 0.5 million cDNA molecules. TCRdb called the PCR reads again in MiXCR, with one record for every CDR3 protein. The sample includes fewer than 700,000 distinct CDR3 sequences, about 40% of them seen just once. The CDR3 is 13 residues long. In germline, CDR1 is SGHTA, CDR2 FQGNSA. With 5 bases removed from V and 9 bases from J, the gap between germline ends came to 16 bases. This receptor was identified in a girl between 5 and 17 years old with multiple sclerosis. The V and J genes are TRBV7-2 and TRBJ2-5; the D is unclear. The sequencing sample was made of blood. The CDR3 DNA follows: TGTGCCAGCAGCAAACTCGTTAATCCGGCCCAGTACTTC. This translates into CASSKLVNPAQYF.